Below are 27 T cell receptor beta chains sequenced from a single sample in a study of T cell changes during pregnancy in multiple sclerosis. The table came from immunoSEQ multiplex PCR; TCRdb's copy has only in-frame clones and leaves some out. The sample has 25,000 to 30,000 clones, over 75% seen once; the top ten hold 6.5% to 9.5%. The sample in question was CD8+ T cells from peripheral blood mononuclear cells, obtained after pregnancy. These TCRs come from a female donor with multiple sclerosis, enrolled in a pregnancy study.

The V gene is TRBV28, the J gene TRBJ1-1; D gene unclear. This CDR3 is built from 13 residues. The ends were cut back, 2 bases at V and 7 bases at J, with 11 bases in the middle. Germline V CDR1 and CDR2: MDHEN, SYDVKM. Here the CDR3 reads CASSLLQVDEAFF. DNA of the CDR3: TGTGCCAGCAGTTTACTTCAGGTCGATGAAGCTTTCTTT.

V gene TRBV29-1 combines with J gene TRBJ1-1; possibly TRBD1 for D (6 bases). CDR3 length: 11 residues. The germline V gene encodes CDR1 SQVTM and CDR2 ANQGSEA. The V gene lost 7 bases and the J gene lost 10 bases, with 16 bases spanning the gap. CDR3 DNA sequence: TGCAGCGCTCAGTCGGACAGCAGAGCTTTCTTT. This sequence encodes CSAQSDSRAFF.

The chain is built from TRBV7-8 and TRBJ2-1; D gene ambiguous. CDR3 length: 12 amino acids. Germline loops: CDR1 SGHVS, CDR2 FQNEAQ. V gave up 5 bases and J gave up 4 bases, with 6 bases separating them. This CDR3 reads CASSPEYNEQFF. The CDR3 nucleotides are TGTGCCAGCAGCCCAGAATACAATGAGCAGTTCTTC. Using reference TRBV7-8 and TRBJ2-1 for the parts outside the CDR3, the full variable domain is GAGVSQSPRYKVAKRGQDVALRCDPISGHVSLFWYQQALGQGPEFLTYFQNEAQLDKSGLPSDRFFAERPEGSVSTLKIQRTQQEDSAVYLCASSPEYNEQFFGPGTRLTVL.

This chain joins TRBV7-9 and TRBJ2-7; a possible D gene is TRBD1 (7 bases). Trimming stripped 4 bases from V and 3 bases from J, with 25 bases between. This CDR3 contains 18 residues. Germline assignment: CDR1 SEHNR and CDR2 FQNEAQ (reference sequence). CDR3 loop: CASSYRTGQARRGYEQYF. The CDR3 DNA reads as TGTGCCAGCAGCTACCGGACCGGACAGGCTCGGAGGGGCTACGAGCAGTACTTC.

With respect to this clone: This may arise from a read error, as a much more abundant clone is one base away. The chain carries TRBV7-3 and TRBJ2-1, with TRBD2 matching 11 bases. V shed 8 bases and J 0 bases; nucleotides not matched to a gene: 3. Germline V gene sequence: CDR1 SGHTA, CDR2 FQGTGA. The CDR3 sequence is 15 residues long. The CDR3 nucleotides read TGTGCCAGCGGGCTAGCGGGGGGCTCCTACAATGAGCAGTTCTTC. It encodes CASGLAGGSYNEQFF. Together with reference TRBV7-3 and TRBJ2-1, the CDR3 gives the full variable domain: GAGVSQTPSNKVTEKGKYVELRCDPISGHTALYWYRQSLGQGPEFLIYFQGTGAADDSGLPNDRFFAVRPEGSVSTLKIQRTERGDSAVYLCASGLAGGSYNEQFFGPGTRLTVL.

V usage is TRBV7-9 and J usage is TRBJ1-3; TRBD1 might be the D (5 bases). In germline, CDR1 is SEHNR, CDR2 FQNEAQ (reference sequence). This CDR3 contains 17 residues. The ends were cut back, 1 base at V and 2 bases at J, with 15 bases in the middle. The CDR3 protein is CASSLGGGFSTGNTIYF. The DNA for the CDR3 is TGTGCCAGCAGCTTAGGGGGGGGATTCTCCACTGGAAACACCATATATTTT. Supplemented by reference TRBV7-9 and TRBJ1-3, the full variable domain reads DTGVSQNPRHKITKRGQNVTFRCDPISEHNRLYWYRQTLGQGPEFLTYFQNEAQLEKSRLLSDRFSAERPKGSFSTLEIQRTEQGDSAMYLCASSLGGGFSTGNTIYFGEGSWLTVV.

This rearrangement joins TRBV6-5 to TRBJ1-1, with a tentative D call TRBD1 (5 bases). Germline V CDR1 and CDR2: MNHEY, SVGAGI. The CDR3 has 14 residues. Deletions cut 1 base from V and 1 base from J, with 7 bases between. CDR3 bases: TGTGCCAGCAGTTACTGGGGCAAGAACACTGAAGCTTTCTTT. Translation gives CASSYWGKNTEAFF.

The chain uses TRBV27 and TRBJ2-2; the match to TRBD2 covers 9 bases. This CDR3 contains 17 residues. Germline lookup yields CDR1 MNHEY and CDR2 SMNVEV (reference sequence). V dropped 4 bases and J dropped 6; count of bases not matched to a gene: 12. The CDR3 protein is CASSYLASGGPPGELFF. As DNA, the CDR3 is TGTGCCAGCAGTTACCTGGCCAGCGGGGGGCCCCCCGGGGAGCTGTTTTTT.

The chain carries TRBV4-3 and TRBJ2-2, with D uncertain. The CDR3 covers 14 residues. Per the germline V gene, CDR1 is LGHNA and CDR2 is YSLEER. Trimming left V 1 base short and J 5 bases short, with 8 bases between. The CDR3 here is CASSQVLDTGELFF. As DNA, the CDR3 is TGCGCCAGCAGCCAAGTTTTAGATACCGGGGAGCTGTTTTTT.

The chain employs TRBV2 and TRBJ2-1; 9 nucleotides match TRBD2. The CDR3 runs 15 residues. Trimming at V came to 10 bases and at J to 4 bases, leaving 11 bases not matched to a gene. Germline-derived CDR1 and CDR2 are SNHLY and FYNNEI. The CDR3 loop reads CAMEGGGEIYNEQFF. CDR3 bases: TGTGCCATGGAAGGCGGGGGGGAGATATACAATGAGCAGTTCTTC.

The CDR3 protein is CASSILAEGTDTQYF. DNA for the CDR3: TGTGCCAGCAGCATCCTAGCGGAGGGCACAGATACGCAGTATTTT. This chain uses TRBV2 with TRBJ2-3, with 7 bases matching TRBD2. Trimming removed 6 bases from V and 1 base from J; junction bases left unmatched: 7. The CDR3 extends over 15 amino acids. CDR1 is SNHLY, CDR2 FYNNEI, per germline.

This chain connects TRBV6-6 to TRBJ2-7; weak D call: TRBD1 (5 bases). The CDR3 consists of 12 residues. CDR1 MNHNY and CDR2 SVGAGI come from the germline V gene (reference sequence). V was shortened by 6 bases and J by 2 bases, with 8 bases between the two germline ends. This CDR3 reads CASRGPPYEQYF. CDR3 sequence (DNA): TGTGCCAGCAGGGGGCCCCCCTACGAGCAGTACTTC.

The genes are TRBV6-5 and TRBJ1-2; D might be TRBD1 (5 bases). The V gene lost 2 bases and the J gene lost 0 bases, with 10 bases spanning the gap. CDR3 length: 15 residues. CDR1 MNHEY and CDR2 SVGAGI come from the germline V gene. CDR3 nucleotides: TGTGCCAGCAGTTACCTCGACAGTCCTAACTATGGCTACACCTTC. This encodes CASSYLDSPNYGYTF.

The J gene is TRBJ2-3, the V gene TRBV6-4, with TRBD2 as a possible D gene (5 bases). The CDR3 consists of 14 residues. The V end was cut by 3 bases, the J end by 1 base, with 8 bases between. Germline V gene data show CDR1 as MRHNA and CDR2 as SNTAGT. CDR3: CASSDSAGTDTQYF. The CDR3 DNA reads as TGTGCCAGCAGTGATAGCGCGGGCACAGATACGCAGTATTTT.

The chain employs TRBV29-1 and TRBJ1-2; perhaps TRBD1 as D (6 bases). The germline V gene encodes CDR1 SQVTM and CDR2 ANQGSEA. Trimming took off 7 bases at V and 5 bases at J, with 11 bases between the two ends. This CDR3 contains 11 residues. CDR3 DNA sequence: TGCAGCGCTTCAGGGGTTTATGGCTACACCTTC. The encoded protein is CSASGVYGYTF.

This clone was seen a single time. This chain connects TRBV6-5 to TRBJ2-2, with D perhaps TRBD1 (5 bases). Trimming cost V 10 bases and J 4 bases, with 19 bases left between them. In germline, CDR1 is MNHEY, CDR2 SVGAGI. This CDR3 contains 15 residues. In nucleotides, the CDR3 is TGTGCCACCAAAGATGACAGAGGTATCACCGGGGAGCTGTTTTTT. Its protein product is CATKDDRGITGELFF.

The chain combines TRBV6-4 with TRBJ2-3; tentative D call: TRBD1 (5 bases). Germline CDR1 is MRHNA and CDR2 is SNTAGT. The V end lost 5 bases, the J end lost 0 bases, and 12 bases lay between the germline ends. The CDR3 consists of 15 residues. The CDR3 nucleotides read TGTGCCAGCAGTCTGACAGTGTCTAGCACAGATACGCAGTATTTT. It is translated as CASSLTVSSTDTQYF.

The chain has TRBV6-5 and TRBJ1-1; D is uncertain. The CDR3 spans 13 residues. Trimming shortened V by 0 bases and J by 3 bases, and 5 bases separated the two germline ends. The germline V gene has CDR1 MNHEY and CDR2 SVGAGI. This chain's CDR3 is CASSYSAYTEAFF. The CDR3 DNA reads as TGTGCCAGCAGTTACTCTGCGTACACTGAAGCTTTCTTT.

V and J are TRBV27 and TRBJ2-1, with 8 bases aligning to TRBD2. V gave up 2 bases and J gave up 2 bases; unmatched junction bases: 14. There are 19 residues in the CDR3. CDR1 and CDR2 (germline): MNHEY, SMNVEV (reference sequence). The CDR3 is CASSLTLPRLATTYNEQFF. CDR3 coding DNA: TGTGCCAGCAGTTTAACCCTTCCTCGACTAGCGACGACCTACAATGAGCAGTTCTTC.

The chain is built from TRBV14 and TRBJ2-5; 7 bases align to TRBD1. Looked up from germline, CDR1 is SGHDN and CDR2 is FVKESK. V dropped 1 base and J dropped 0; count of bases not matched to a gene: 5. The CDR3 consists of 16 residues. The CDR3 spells CASSQGMRGHQETQYF. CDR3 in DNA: TGTGCCAGCAGCCAAGGAATGAGGGGGCACCAAGAGACCCAGTACTTC. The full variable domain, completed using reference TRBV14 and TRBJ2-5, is EAGVTQFPSHSVIEKGQTVTLRCDPISGHDNLYWYRRVMGKEIKFLLHFVKESKQDESGMPNNRFLAERTGGTYSTLKVQPAELEDSGVYFCASSQGMRGHQETQYFGPGTRLLVL.

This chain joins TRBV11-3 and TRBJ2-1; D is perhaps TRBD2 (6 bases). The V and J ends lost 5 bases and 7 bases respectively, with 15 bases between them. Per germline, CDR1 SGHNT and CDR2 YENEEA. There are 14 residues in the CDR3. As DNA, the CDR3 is TGTGCCAGCAGCCCTCGCGGGGCGAGGAATGAGCAGTTCTTC. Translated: CASSPRGARNEQFF.

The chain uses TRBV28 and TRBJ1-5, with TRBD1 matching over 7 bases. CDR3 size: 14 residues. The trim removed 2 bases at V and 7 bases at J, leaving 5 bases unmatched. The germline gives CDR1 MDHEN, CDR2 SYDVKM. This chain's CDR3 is CASSLGQVGQPQHF. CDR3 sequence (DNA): TGTGCCAGCAGTTTAGGACAGGTCGGGCAGCCCCAGCATTTT. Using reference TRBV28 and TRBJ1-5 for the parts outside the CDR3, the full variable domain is DVKVTQSSRYLVKRTGEKVFLECVQDMDHENMFWYRQDPGLGLRLIYFSYDVKMKEKGDIPEGYSVSREKKERFSLILESASTNQTSMYLCASSLGQVGQPQHFGDGTRLSIL.

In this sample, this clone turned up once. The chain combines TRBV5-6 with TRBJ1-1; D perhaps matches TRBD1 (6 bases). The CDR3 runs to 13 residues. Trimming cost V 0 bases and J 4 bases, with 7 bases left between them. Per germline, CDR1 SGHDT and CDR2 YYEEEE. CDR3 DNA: TGTGCCAGCAGCTTGGGGACAGCCACTGAAGCTTTCTTT. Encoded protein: CASSLGTATEAFF.

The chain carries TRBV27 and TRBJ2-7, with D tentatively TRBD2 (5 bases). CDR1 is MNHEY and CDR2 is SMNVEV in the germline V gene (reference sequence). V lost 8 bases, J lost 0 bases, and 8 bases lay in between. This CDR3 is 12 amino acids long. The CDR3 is CASGADSYEQYF. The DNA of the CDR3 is TGTGCCAGCGGAGCGGACTCCTACGAGCAGTACTTC.

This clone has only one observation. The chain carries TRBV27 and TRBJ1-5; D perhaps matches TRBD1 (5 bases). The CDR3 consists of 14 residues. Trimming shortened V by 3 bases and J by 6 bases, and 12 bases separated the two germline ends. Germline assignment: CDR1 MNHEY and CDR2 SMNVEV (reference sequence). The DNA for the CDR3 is TGTGCCAGCAGTTTTGGGGGGTTGGCTCAGCCCCAGCATTTT. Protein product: CASSFGGLAQPQHF.

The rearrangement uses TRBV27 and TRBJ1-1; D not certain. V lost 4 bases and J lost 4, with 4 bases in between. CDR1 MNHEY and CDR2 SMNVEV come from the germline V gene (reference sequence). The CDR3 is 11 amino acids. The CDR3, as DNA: TGTGCCAGCAGTTCTCTCACTGAAGCTTTCTTT. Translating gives CASSSLTEAFF.

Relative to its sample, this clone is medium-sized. This CDR3 is CASSEAVAYEQYF. CDR3 nucleotide sequence: TGTGCCAGCAGTGAGGCAGTTGCCTACGAGCAGTACTTC. The chain links TRBV2 to TRBJ2-7, with D hard to call. CDR3 size: 13 residues. V dropped 3 bases and J dropped 2 bases, with 8 bases sitting between them. Per the germline V gene, CDR1 is SNHLY and CDR2 is FYNNEI.